These T cell receptor beta chains were read from a single sample in a study of blood T cell repertoires in COVID-19. Method: immunoSEQ multiplex PCR; TCRdb's copy keeps in-frame clones and lacks some. The sample carries over 120,000 clones, around 87% recorded once. The specimen sequenced was PBMCs or T cells enriched from blood (not recorded which). These receptors came from a man between 60 and 70 years old who had recovered from COVID-19. The CDR3 runs from the conserved cysteine through the conserved F or W. Each record gives: D gene, J gene, clone size, V gene, CDR3 DNA, CDR3 protein. A D gene is named only where the DNA matches it firmly. The size of a clone is reported for some rows only, either as once, few or many, or as a class for expanded clones.

D gene: TRBD1; J gene: TRBJ2-7; clone size: .; V gene: TRBV5-8; CDR3 DNA: TGTGCCAGCAGCATGGGACAGTACGAGCAGTACTTC; CDR3 protein: CASSMGQYEQYF
D gene: TRBD2; J gene: TRBJ2-5; clone size: .; V gene: TRBV19; CDR3 DNA: TGTGCCAGTAGTATAGCGGGGGGGCCGGGAGAGACCCAGTACTTC; CDR3 protein: CASSIAGGPGETQYF
D gene: TRBD2; J gene: TRBJ2-7; clone size: .; V gene: TRBV7-2; CDR3 DNA: TGTGCCAGCAGCTTAGACAGCGGGACGTCCTACGAGCAGTACTTC; CDR3 protein: CASSLDSGTSYEQYF
D gene: TRBD2; J gene: TRBJ2-3; clone size: .; V gene: TRBV9; CDR3 DNA: TGTGCCAGCAGCGCAAGCGGGGGGTCTGCAGATACGCAGTATTTT; CDR3 protein: CASSASGGSADTQYF
D gene: .; J gene: TRBJ1-2; clone size: .; V gene: TRBV11-1; CDR3 DNA: TGTGCCAGCAGCTCGAGCGGCTACTATGGCTACACCTTC; CDR3 protein: CASSSSGYYGYTF
D gene: .; J gene: TRBJ1-1; clone size: .; V gene: TRBV19; CDR3 DNA: TGTGCCAGTAGTACTATGGGGGGCACTGAAGCTTTCTTT; CDR3 protein: CASSTMGGTEAFF
D gene: .; J gene: TRBJ1-1; clone size: .; V gene: TRBV18; CDR3 DNA: TGTGCCAGCTCAGCCAACAACGGACAGATGAACACTGAAGCTTTCTTT; CDR3 protein: CASSANNGQMNTEAFF
D gene: .; J gene: TRBJ2-7; clone size: few; V gene: TRBV27; CDR3 DNA: TGTGCCAGCAGTTTAAAACACCTCTACGAGCAGTACTTC; CDR3 protein: CASSLKHLYEQYF
D gene: TRBD2; J gene: TRBJ2-3; clone size: .; V gene: TRBV5-6; CDR3 DNA: TGTGCCAGCAGCTTGCTACTAGCGGGGGCGGCAGATACGCAGTATTTT; CDR3 protein: CASSLLLAGAADTQYF
D gene: .; J gene: TRBJ2-3; clone size: once; V gene: TRBV11-2; CDR3 DNA: TGTGCCAGCAGCTTAGAGGGGGCAGGGGCAGATACGCAGTATTTT; CDR3 protein: CASSLEGAGADTQYF
D gene: .; J gene: TRBJ1-6; clone size: .; V gene: TRBV28; CDR3 DNA: TGTGCCAGCACTGAGATTTCTAATTCACCCCTCCACTTT; CDR3 protein: CASTEISNSPLHF
D gene: TRBD2; J gene: TRBJ2-7; clone size: .; V gene: TRBV14; CDR3 DNA: TGTGCCAGCAGCCAAGATCGGGCTTTAGCGGGAGGCAATTACGAGCAGTACTTC; CDR3 protein: CASSQDRALAGGNYEQYF
D gene: TRBD1; J gene: TRBJ1-5; clone size: .; V gene: TRBV28; CDR3 DNA: TGTGCCAGCAGGACAGGGAAAGGGCAGCCCCAGCATTTT; CDR3 protein: CASRTGKGQPQHF
D gene: TRBD2; J gene: TRBJ2-5; clone size: .; V gene: TRBV4-1; CDR3 DNA: TGCGCCAGCAGCCAAGGACCTCATAGCGGGGGGGCGAAGACCCAGTACTTC; CDR3 protein: CASSQGPHSGGAKTQYF